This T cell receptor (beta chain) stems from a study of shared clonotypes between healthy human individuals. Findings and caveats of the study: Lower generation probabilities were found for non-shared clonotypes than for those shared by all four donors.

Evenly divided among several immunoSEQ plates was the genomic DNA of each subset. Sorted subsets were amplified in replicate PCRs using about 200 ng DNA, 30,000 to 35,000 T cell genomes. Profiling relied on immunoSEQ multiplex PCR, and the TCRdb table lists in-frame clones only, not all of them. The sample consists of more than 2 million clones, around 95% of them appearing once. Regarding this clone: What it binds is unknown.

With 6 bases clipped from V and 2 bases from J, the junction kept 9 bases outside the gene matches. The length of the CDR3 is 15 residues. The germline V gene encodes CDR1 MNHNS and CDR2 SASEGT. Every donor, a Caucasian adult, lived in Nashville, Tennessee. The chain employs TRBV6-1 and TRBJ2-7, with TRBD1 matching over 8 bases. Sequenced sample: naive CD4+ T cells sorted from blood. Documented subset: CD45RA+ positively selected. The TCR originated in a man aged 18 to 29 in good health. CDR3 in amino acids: CASSKVETGAYEQYF. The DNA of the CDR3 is TGTGCCAGCAGCAAAGTCGAGACAGGGGCCTACGAGCAGTACTTC.